This passage covers 18 T cell receptor beta chains from one sample sequenced in a study of T cells in tuberculosis. Time point specified: new active TB diagnosis, blood taken before or within 7 days of starting treatment. The repertoire was sequenced with immunoSEQ multiplex PCR; TCRdb's copy has only in-frame clones and lacks some. The sample comprises over 25,000 clones, under 95% of which are singletons, and about 6.8% rests with the top ten. Source: PBMCs, taken at tuberculosis diagnosis. These receptors were taken from an adult with tuberculosis.

J is TRBJ1-1 and V is TRBV9, with a weak D call TRBD1 (5 bases). Looked up from germline, CDR1 is SGDLS and CDR2 is YYNGEE. Between the trimmed V and J ends, which lost 0 bases and 0 bases, there was a span of 12 bases. The CDR3 sequence is 16 residues long. The CDR3 sequence is CASSVGGPRVNTEAFF. The DNA of the CDR3 is TGTGCCAGCAGCGTAGGGGGCCCCCGGGTGAACACTGAAGCTTTCTTT.

The chain combines TRBV9 with TRBJ1-1; 8 bases agree with TRBD1. The germline V gene has CDR1 SGDLS and CDR2 YYNGEE. V lost 4 bases to trimming and J lost 1 base; unmatched junction nucleotides: 6. CDR3 length: 15 amino acids. CDR3 in amino acids: CASSTKTGANTEAFF. In DNA form, the CDR3 reads TGTGCCAGCAGCACCAAGACAGGGGCGAACACTGAAGCTTTCTTT.

The chain is built from TRBV19 and TRBJ2-7; D is possibly TRBD1 (5 bases). The CDR3 loop spans 15 amino acids. The germline V gene has CDR1 LNHDA and CDR2 SQIVND (reference sequence). The V end lost 5 bases, the J end lost 4 bases, and 18 bases lay between the germline ends. CDR3 in amino acids: CASSRTRSPSYEQYF. The CDR3 coding sequence is TGTGCCAGTAGTCGGACAAGATCGCCGAGTTACGAGCAGTACTTC. Full variable domain (outside the CDR3, taken from reference TRBV19 and TRBJ2-7): DGGITQSPKYLFRKEGQNVTLSCEQNLNHDAMYWYRQDPGQGLRLIYYSQIVNDFQKGDIAEGYSVSREKKESFPLTVTSAQKNPTAFYLCASSRTRSPSYEQYFGPGTRLTVT.

The rearrangement links TRBV19 to TRBJ2-1, with 7 bases that match TRBD1. V gave up 6 bases and J gave up 0 bases; unmatched junction bases: 8. Germline CDR1 reads LNHDA; CDR2 reads SQIVND (reference sequence). The length of the CDR3 is 16 residues. CDR3 loop: CASSRGGGFSYNEQFF. As DNA, the CDR3 is TGTGCCAGTAGCCGAGGGGGCGGGTTCTCCTACAATGAGCAGTTCTTC. Looking up the rest from reference TRBV19 and TRBJ2-1 gives the full variable domain: DGGITQSPKYLFRKEGQNVTLSCEQNLNHDAMYWYRQDPGQGLRLIYYSQIVNDFQKGDIAEGYSVSREKKESFPLTVTSAQKNPTAFYLCASSRGGGFSYNEQFFGPGTRLTVL.

This clone was observed a handful of times. The chain has TRBV20-1 and TRBJ1-2; D gene uncertain. The V gene lost 3 bases and the J gene lost 7 bases, with 6 bases spanning the gap. The CDR3 spans 10 residues. CDR1 and CDR2 (germline): DFQATT, SNEGSKA (reference sequence). The CDR3 DNA is TGCAGTGCTAGGGAGGTTGGCTACACCTTC. It translates to CSAREVGYTF.

This clone was picked up one time. One junction end disagrees with the germline gene, perhaps due to a read error. The V call is TRBV4-3, the J call TRBJ1-1, with D unresolved. The CDR3 totals 14 residues. CDR1 LGHNA and CDR2 YSLEER come from the germline V gene. The CDR3 DNA follows: TGCGCCAGCAGCCAAGGTCGCGGGAACACTGAAGTTTTCTTT. The encoded protein is CASSQGRGNTEVFF.

This clone is a singleton in its sample. The rearrangement links TRBV19 to TRBJ1-1; D remains ambiguous. The CDR3 sequence is 13 residues long. Looked up from germline, CDR1 is LNHDA and CDR2 is SQIVND (reference sequence). V dropped 3 bases and J dropped 0 bases, with 5 bases sitting between them. Here the CDR3 DNA reads TGTGCCAGTAGTATTACGGTGAACACTGAAGCTTTCTTT. Amino acids: CASSITVNTEAFF.

This sequence joins TRBV27 and TRBJ1-2; 10 bases line up with TRBD1. CDR1 and CDR2 (germline): MNHEY, SMNVEV (reference sequence). V was clipped by 4 bases and J by 0 bases; unmatched bases: 8. The CDR3 has 17 amino acids. The CDR3 spells CASSSRQGASPNYGYTF. The CDR3 region has the DNA TGTGCCAGCAGTTCCAGACAGGGGGCGAGTCCTAACTATGGCTACACCTTC.

This sequence joins TRBV2 and TRBJ1-4, with a weak D call TRBD1 (6 bases). The CDR3 spans 14 residues. The germline CDR1 and CDR2 sequences are SNHLY and FYNNEI. Trimming pared 7 bases from V and 8 bases from J, leaving 17 bases between. CDR3 DNA: TGTGCCAGCACTCAACAGGGCGGTTTGGAAAAACTGTTTTTT. Encoded protein: CASTQQGGLEKLFF.

This clone was detected only once. The chain joins TRBV7-9 to TRBJ2-1; TRBD1 aligns across 8 bases. The CDR3 length is 15 residues. J gave up 6 bases and V 4 bases, and 8 bases lay outside the gene matches. The germline CDR1 and CDR2 sequences are SEHNR and FQNEAQ (reference sequence). The CDR3 DNA reads TGTGCCAGCAGCTCACAAGACAGGGGAGGCAATGAGCAGTTCTTC. Protein: CASSSQDRGGNEQFF.

The V call is TRBV30, the J call TRBJ2-3; D gene uncertain. The CDR3 contains 13 residues. The germline V and J ends were trimmed by 0 bases and 3 bases, with 7 bases remaining between them. The germline CDR1 and CDR2 sequences are GTSNPN and SVGIG (reference sequence). The CDR3 DNA sequence: TGTGCCTGGAGTGTTTTAGTAACAGATACGCAGTATTTT. This translates into CAWSVLVTDTQYF.

V gene TRBV10-1 combines with J gene TRBJ1-1; 7 nucleotides agree with TRBD1. CDR1 WNHNN and CDR2 SYGVQD come from the germline V gene (reference sequence). Germline trimming cut 0 bases from V and 6 bases from J; bases unmatched to any gene: 10. The CDR3 is 16 amino acids. CDR3 nucleotide sequence: TGCGCCAGCAGTGAGTCCGCCCGAGGGGGCCACGCTGAAGCTTTCTTT. Translation gives CASSESARGGHAEAFF.

The chain has TRBV5-6 and TRBJ1-2, with 10 positions matching TRBD1. With 4 bases clipped from V and 5 bases from J, the junction kept 14 bases outside the gene matches. CDR1 is SGHDT, CDR2 YYEEEE, per germline. This CDR3 spans 17 amino acids. CDR3 amino acids: CASSITGTGDLWYGYTF. The DNA for the CDR3 is TGTGCCAGCAGCATAACCGGGACAGGGGATCTTTGGTATGGCTACACCTTC.

This clone occurred once. The chain links TRBV13 to TRBJ2-2; 13 bases match TRBD2. The CDR3 extends over 18 amino acids. Germline V CDR1 and CDR2: PRHDT, FYEKMQ (reference sequence). With V trimmed by 5 bases and J by 7 bases, 13 bases remained unmatched. The DNA of the CDR3 is TGTGCCAGCAGCACCCAGGGACTAGCGGGATGGTCTGGCGGGGAGCTGTTTTTT. Translation gives CASSTQGLAGWSGGELFF.

This clone was seen only once. The rearrangement links TRBV5-1 to TRBJ2-5, with unresolved D. This CDR3 contains 14 residues. With 0 bases removed from V and 5 bases from J, the gap between germline ends came to 11 bases. CDR1 SGHRS and CDR2 YFSETQ come from the germline V gene. The CDR3 here is CASSLGGFGETQYF. The CDR3 DNA is TGCGCCAGCAGCTTGGGCGGTTTCGGTGAGACCCAGTACTTC.

This chain connects TRBV4-3 to TRBJ2-3; D is unclear. This CDR3 region has 11 residues. Germline V gene data show CDR1 as LGHNA and CDR2 as YSLEER. The V and J ends lost 5 bases and 4 bases respectively, with 4 bases between them. The CDR3 is CASSGPDTQYF. CDR3 nucleotides: TGCGCCAGCAGCGGCCCAGATACGCAGTATTTT.

The chain is built from TRBV10-3 and TRBJ2-7; 7 positions agree with TRBD1. The germline CDR1 and CDR2 sequences are ENHRY and SYGVKD. The CDR3 covers 14 residues. Germline trimming cut 3 bases from V and 1 base from J; bases unmatched to any gene: 3. CDR3 sequence reads: CAISEGGPSYEQYF. In nucleotides, the CDR3 is TGTGCCATCAGTGAAGGGGGCCCGTCCTACGAGCAGTACTTC.

The V and J genes are TRBV11-2 and TRBJ2-1; D may be TRBD2 (5 bases). The V end was cut by 2 bases, the J end by 7 bases, with 12 bases between. The CDR3 sequence is 14 residues long. Germline CDR1 is SGHAT and CDR2 is FQNNGV. CDR3 DNA sequence: TGTGCCAGCAGCTTACGGGGTAGGGAAAATGAGCAGTTCTTC. It translates to CASSLRGRENEQFF.